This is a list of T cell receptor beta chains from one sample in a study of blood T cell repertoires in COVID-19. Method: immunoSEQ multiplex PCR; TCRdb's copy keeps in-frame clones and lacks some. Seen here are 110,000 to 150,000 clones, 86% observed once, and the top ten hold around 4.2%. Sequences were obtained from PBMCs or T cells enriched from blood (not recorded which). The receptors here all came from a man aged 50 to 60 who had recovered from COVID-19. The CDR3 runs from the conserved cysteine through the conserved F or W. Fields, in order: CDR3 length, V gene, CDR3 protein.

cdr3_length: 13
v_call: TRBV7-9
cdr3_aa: CASTQGGNTEAFF

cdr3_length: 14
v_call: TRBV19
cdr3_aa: CASRAGTGISEAFF

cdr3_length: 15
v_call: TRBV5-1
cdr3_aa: CASSSGQGGYSPLHF

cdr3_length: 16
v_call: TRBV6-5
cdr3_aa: CASSLGQGARGYGYTF

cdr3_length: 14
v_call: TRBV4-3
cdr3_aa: CASSQGLADNEQFF

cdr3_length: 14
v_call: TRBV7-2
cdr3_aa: CASSLAGGRDTQYF

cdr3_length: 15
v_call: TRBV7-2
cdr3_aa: CASSLGLRGRQPQHF

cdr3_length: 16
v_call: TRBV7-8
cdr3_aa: CASSLVVAGASETQYF

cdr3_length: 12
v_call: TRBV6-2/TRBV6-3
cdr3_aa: CASSRTGFTQYF

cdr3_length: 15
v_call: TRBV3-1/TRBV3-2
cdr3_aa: CASSQRQGGGNTIYF

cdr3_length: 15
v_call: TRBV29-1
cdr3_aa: CSVAGRAGGANVLTF

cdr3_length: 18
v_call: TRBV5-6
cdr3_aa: CASSSYRLSDSYNSPLHF

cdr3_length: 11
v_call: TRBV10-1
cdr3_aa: CASTRHTEAFF

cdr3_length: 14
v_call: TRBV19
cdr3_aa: CASSIEDFTDTQYF

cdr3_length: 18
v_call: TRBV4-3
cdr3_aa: CASSQDLAYREGTDTQYF

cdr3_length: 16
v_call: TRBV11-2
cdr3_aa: CASSLGGGFSYNEQFF

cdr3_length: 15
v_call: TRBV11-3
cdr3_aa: CASSTRQGPYNEQFF

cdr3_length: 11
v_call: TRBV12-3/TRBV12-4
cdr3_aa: CASSRRDGYTF

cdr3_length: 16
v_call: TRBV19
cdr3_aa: CASSTPYRVVNTEAFF

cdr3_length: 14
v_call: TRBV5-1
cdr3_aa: CASSRDRNNYGYTF

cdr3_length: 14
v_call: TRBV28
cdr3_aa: CASSPGGARKPQHF

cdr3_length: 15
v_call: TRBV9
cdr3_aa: CASSPRHNSGNTIYF

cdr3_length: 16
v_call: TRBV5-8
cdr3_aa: CASSAGVGTRIVEQFF

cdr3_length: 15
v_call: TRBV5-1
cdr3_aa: CASSLGWDSGLEAFF

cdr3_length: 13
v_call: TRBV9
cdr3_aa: CASSVGPGETQYF

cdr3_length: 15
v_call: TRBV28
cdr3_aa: CASSQVKISQQGISF

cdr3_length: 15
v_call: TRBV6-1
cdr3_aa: CASSETVYSNQPQHF

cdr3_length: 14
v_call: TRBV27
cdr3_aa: CASSYRGADTEAFF

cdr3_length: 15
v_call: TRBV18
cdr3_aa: CASSPGGEPGNTIYF

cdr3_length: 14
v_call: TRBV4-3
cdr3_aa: CASSSKRMNTEAFF

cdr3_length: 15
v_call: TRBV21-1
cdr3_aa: CASSKVKGGAGGYTF

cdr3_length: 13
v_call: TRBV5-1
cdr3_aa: CASSSRENYGYTF

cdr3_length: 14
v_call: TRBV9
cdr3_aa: CASSETGNNQPQHF

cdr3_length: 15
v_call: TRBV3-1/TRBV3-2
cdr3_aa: CASSQAQTIQETQYF

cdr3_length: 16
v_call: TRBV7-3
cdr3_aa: CASSPQRSPSYNEQFF

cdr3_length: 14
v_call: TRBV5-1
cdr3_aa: CASSLVLAGDTQYF

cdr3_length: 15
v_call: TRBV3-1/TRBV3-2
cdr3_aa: CASSQGRGRGTEAFF

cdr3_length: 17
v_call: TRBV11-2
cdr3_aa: CASSRYGGDSNTGELFF

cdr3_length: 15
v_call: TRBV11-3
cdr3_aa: CASSARGTGTDTQYF

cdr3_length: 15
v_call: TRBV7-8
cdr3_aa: CASSLRQGAQETQYF

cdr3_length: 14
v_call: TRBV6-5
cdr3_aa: CASSYRGSYNEQFF

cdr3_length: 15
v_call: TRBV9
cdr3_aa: CASSLDSYSGNTIYF

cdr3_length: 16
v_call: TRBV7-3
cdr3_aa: CASSLRSGGDNNEQFF

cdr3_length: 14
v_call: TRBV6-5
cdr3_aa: CASAGAKNLRELFF

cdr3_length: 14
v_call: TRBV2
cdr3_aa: CASSDNRINTEAFF

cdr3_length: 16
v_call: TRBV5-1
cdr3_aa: CASSSKIGSSYNEQFF